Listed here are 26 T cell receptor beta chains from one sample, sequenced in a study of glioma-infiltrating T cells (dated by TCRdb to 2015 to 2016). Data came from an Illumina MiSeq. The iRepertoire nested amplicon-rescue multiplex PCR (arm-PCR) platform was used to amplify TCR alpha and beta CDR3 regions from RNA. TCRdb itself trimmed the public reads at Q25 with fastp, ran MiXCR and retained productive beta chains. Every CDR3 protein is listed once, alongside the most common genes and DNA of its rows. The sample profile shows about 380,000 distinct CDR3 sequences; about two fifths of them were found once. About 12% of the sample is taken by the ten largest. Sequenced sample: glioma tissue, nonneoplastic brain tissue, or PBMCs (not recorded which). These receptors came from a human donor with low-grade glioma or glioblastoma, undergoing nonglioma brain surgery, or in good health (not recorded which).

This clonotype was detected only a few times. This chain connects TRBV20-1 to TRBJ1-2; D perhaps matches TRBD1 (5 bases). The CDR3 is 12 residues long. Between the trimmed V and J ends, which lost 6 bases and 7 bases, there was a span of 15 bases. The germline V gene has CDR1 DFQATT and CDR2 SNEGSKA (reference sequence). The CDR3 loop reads CSAAGLTGGYTF. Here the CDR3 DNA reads TGCAGTGCAGCGGGACTTACGGGTGGCTACACCTTC.

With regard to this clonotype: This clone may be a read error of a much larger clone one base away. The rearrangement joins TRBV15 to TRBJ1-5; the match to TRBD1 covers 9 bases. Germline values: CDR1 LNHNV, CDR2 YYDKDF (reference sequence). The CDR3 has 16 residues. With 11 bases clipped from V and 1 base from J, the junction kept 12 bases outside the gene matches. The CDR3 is CASEPEQGASNQPQHF. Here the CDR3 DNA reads TGTGCCTCTGAACCGGAACAGGGGGCGAGCAATCAGCCCCAGCATTTT.

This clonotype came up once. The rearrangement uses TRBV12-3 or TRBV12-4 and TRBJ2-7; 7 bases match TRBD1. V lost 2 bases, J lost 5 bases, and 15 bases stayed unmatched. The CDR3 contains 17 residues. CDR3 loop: CASSLLLRGSSTHEQYF. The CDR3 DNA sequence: TGTGCCAGCAGTTTACTCCTCAGGGGGTCCTCCACCCACGAGCAGTACTTC.

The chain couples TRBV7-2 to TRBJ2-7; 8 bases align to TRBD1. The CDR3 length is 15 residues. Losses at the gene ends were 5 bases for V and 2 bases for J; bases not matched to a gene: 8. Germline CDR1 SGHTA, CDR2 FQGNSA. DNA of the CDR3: TGTGCCAGCAGCACCCCGGGACAGGACCCCTACGAGCAGTACTTC. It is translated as CASSTPGQDPYEQYF. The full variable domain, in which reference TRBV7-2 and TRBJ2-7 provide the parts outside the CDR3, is GAGVSQSPSNKVTEKGKDVELRCDPISGHTALYWYRQSLGQGLEFLIYFQGNSAPDKSGLPSDRFSAERTGGSVSTLTIQRTQQEDSAVYLCASSTPGQDPYEQYFGPGTRLTVT.

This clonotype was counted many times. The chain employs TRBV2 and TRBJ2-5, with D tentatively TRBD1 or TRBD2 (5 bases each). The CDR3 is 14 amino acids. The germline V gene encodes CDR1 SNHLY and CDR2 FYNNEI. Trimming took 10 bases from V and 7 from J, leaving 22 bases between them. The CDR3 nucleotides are TGTGCCATCAAGAGGGACGTTAGTCTAGGGACCCAGTACTTC. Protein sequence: CAIKRDVSLGTQYF.

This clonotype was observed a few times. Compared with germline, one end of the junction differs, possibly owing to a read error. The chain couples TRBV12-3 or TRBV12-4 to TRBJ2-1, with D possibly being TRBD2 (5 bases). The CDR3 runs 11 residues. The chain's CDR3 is CASSNRDRSHF. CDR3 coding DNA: TGTGCCAGCAGTAACCGGGATAGGTCCCACTTC.

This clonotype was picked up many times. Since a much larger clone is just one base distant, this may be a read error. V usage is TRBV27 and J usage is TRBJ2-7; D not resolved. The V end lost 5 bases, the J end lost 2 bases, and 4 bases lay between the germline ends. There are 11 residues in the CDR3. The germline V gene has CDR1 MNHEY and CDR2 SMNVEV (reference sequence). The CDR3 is CASSDTYEQYF. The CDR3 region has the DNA TGTGCCAGCAGTGACACCTACGAGCAGTACTTC.

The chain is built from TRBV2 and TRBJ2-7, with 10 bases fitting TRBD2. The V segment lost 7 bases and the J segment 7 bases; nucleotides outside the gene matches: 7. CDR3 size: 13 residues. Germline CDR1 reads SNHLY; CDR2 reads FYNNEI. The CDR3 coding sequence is TGTGCCAGCAATCTAGCGGGAGAATATGAGCAGTACTTC. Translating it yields CASNLAGEYEQYF.

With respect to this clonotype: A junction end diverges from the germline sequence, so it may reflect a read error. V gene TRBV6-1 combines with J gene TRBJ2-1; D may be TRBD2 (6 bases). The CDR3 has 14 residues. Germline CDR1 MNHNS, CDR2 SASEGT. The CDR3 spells CASREGGTKREQFF. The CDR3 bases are TGTGCCAGCAGAGAAGGAGGGACGAAGAGGGAGCAGTTCTTC.

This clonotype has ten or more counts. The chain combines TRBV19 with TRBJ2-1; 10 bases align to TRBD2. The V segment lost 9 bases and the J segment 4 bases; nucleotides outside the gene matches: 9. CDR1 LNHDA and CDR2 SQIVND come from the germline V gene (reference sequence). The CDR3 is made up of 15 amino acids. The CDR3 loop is CASSPGTSAYNEQFF. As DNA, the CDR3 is TGTGCCAGCAGTCCGGGGACTAGCGCTTACAATGAGCAGTTCTTC.

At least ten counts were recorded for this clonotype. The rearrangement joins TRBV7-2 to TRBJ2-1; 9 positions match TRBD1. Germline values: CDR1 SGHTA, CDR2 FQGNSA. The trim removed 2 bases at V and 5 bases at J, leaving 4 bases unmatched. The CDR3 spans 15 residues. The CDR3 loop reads CASSLYGTGNNEQFF. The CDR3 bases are TGTGCCAGCAGCTTATACGGGACAGGGAACAATGAGCAGTTCTTC. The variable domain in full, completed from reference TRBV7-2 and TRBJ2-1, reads GAGVSQSPSNKVTEKGKDVELRCDPISGHTALYWYRQSLGQGLEFLIYFQGNSAPDKSGLPSDRFSAERTGGSVSTLTIQRTQQEDSAVYLCASSLYGTGNNEQFFGPGTRLTVL.

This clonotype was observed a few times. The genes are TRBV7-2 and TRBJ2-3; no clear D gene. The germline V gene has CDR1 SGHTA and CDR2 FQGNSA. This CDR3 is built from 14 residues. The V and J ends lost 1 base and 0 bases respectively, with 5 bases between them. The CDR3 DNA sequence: TGTGCCAGCAGCTTAGTCCTCAGCACAGATACGCAGTATTTT. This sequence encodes CASSLVLSTDTQYF.

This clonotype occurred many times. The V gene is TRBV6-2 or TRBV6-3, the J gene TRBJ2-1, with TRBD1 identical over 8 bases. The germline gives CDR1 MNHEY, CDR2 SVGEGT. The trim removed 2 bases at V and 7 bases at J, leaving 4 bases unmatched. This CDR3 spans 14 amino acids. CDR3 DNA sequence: TGTGCCAGCAGTTACCCGACAGGGGTAAATGAGCAGTTCTTC. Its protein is CASSYPTGVNEQFF.

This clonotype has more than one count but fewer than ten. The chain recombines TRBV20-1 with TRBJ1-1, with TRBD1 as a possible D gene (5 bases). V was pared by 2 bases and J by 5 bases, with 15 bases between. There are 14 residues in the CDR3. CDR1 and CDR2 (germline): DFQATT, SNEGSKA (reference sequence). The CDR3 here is CSARPGPPGTEAFF. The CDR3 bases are TGCAGTGCTAGACCGGGGCCCCCCGGGACTGAAGCTTTCTTT.

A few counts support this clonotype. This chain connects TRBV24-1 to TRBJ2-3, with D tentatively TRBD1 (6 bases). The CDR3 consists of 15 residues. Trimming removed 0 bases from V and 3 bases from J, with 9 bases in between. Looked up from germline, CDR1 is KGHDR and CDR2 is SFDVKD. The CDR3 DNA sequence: TGTGCCACCAGTGATTTGAGGCAGGGGACAGATACGCAGTATTTT. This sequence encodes CATSDLRQGTDTQYF.

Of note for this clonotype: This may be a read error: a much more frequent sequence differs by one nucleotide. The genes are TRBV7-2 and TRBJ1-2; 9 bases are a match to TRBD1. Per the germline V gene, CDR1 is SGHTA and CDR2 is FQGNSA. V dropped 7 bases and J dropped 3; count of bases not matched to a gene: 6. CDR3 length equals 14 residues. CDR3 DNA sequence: TGTGCCAGCAAATCGACAGGGGGAGACTATGGCTACACCTTC. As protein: CASKSTGGDYGYTF.

The CDR3 region is CSVTAPSTDTQYF. CDR3 nucleotide sequence: TGCAGTGTAACCGCACCGTCCACAGATACGCAGTATTTT. V is TRBV20-1 and J is TRBJ2-3; D not certain. Trimming stripped 7 bases from V and 2 bases from J, with 13 bases between. The CDR3 loop spans 13 amino acids. Germline V gene sequence: CDR1 DFQATT, CDR2 SNEGSKA (reference sequence).

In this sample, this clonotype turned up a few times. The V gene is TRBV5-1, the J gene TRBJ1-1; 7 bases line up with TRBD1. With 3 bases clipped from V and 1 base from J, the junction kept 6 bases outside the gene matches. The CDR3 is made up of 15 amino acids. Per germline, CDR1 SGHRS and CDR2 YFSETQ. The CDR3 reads CASSWGGGRNTEAFF. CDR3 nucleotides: TGCGCCAGCAGCTGGGGAGGGGGCCGGAACACTGAAGCTTTCTTT.

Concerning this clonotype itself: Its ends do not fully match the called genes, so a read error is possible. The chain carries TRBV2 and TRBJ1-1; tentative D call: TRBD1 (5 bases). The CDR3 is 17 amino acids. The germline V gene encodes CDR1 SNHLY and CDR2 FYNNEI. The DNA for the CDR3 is TGTGCCAGCAGCCTTCCCGGGGGGGGGAGGGGAAACACTGAAGCTCTATTT. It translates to CASSLPGGGRGNTEALF.

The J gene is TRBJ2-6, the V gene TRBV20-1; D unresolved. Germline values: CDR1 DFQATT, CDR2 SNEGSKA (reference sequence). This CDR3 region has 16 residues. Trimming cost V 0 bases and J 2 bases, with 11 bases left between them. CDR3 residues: CSARDLMAPGANVLTF. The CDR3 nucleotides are TGCAGTGCTAGAGACTTAATGGCACCTGGGGCCAACGTCCTGACTTTC.

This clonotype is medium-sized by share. CDR3 coding DNA: TGTGCCAGCAGCCCCGGGACGGATTGGGCCTCACAGGGGAACACTGAAGCTTTCTTT. Its translation: CASSPGTDWASQGNTEAFF. The chain couples TRBV27 to TRBJ1-1, with a possible D match to TRBD1 (6 bases). CDR1 is MNHEY, CDR2 SMNVEV, per germline (reference sequence). The CDR3 spans 19 residues. V lost 6 bases to trimming and J lost 1 base, with 27 bases between them.

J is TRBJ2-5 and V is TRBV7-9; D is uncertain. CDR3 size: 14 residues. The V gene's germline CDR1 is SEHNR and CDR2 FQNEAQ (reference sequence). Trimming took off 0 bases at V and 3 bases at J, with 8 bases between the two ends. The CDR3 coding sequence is TGTGCCAGCAGCTTAGCCGTGAGAAAAGAGACCCAGTACTTC. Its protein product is CASSLAVRKETQYF.

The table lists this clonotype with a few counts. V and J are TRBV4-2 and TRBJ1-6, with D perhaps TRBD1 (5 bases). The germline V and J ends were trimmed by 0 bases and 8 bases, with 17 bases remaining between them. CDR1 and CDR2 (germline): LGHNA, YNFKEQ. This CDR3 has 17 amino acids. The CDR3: CASSQESLRQGYSPLHF. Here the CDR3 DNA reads TGTGCCAGCAGCCAAGAGTCCCTCCGGCAGGGATATTCACCCCTCCACTTT.

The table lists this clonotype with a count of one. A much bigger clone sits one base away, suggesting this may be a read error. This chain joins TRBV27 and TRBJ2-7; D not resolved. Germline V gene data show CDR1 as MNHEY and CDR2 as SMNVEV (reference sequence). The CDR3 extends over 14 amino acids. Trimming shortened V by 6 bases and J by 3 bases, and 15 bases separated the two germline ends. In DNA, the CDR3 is TGTGCCAGCAGCTACATGCCCCCCCTCTACGAGCAGTACTTC. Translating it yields CASSYMPPLYEQYF.

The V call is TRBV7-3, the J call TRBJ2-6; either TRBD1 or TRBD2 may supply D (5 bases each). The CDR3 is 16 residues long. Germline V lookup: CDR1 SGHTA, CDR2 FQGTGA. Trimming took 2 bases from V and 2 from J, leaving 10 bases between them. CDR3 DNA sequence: TGTGCCAGCAGCTTACGTGGGGGAGCTGGGGCCAACGTCCTGACTTTC. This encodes CASSLRGGAGANVLTF.

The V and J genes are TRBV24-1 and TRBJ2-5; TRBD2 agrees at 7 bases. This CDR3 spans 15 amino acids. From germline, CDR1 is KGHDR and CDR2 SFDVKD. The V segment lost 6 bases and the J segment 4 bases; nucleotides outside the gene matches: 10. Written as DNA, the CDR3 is TGTGCCACCAGTTATCCTCGGGCGGGAGCAGAGACCCAGTACTTC. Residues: CATSYPRAGAETQYF.